Here is one TCR beta chain with its context. The clone's antigen remains unknown. No much larger clone is present one base from it, and per-base qualities are unavailable. This entry is derived from a study of cytomegalovirus exposure and HLA in healthy donors (dated by TCRdb to about 2017). Describing the broader study: An earlier analysis of about 530 of the donors reported approximately 260 Gb of sequence data and about 120 million unique TCR beta sequences obtained from approximately 180 million T cells. The study profiled the T cell repertoires of 500 to 800 subjects by immunosequencing and related them to cytomegalovirus serostatus. Approximately 300 gigabases of sequencing data and 70 million to 95 million unique TCR sequences made up an early release that covered several hundred HLA-typed donors. The genetic ancestry cluster associated with self-reported Caucasian donors included 65% to 90% of the approximately 400 genotyped donors. An earlier analysis of around 540 of the donors applied high-throughput TCR beta sequencing to assess whether each TCR beta V gene segment acted as functional or pseudogenic. HLA typing covered class I and class II loci at four-digit resolution. To study patterns of TCR occurrence, a later analysis re-analyzed previously published TCR beta repertoires from hundreds of donors and added high-resolution HLA genotyping. A later genetic analysis used genome-wide SNP genotypes for about 60% of the roughly 700 donors, treating that subset as a discovery cohort. A handful of DR-DQ haplotypes were treated as single units for association and clustering because of strong linkage in the cohort. Every discovery cohort repertoire had been produced on one sequencing platform. Typing coverage differed by locus: A, B, C, DRB1 and DQB1 were typed in roughly 620-630 donors, DQA1 in about 550, DPA1 in around 610, and DPB1 in just under 490. On average, 235,054 unique TCR beta nucleotide sequences were sequenced per donor among 350 to 400 genotyped donors of the cohort, with approximately 18% of those sequences being non-productive. In addition to the first cohort of 666 subjects, a separate validation cohort of some 120 different subjects was used. Donor age, sex, ethnicity and CMV serostatus were collected together with the repertoire data. The aim of the study was to test whether cataloging public T cell receptors could identify signatures of past pathogen exposure. To predict cytomegalovirus infection status, the study brought together high-throughput TCR immunosequencing, statistical association of individual TCRs with disease status, and machine learning. In the later analysis, no new phenotypic data were used to find candidate immune exposures; instead, reliance was placed on TCR beta sequences and their occurrence across donors.

The receptor library was made with the immunoSEQ multiplex PCR assay. The multiplex PCR relied on a mix of 60 forward primers for TCR Vbeta segments and 13 reverse primers for TCR Jbeta segments. Amplification of the CDR3 region of rearranged TCR beta genes was performed with a multiplex PCR assay on genomic DNA. Amplified TCR beta libraries were sequenced as 87-base-pair reads on the Illumina HiSeq System. In the paper's pipeline: In a later analysis, 70 million to 95 million unique TCR beta chains were counted across the roughly 610 repertoires, and roughly 10 million of these chains were shared by at least two donors. Raw reads were error-corrected and collapsed into unique sequences by a nearest-neighbor algorithm in which closely related sequences were merged to remove PCR and sequencing errors. Alignment of CDR3 sequences to IMGT reference sequences was used to assign V, D and J gene segments. Each retained sequence needed at least a six-nucleotide match to both a V gene segment and a J gene segment. Rearrangements were classified as productive when the CDR3 lacked stop codons and remained in frame with V and J, and all other rearrangements were classified as non-productive. CDR3 was defined according to IMGT convention as the region running from the second conserved V-encoded cysteine to the conserved J-encoded phenylalanine. The earlier analysis of fewer than 700 of the donors excluded sequences that lacked an unambiguous match to a single V gene segment. An earlier analysis of 500 to 700 of the donors classified V segments as functional when productive rearrangements were above 56.7% and as segregating when the standard deviation between donors was above 5%. A statistical classification framework was developed to diagnose cytomegalovirus status using the catalog of TCR beta chain sequences. In a later analysis, TCR nucleotide sequences were compared against IMGT/GENE-DB human TR gene sequences so that V and J genes could be assigned. The TCRdist pipeline was used in a later analysis to assign CDR3 sequences and most-parsimonious VDJ recombination scenarios. In a later analysis, each TCR beta chain was defined by its CDR3 amino acid sequence together with its V-gene family, and reads without a unique V-gene family were excluded. To address suspected cross-contamination and a sequencing artifact, a later analysis removed a few hundred highly shared, low-generation-probability nucleotide sequences. A later analysis calculated a clonal expansion index for each public chain from normalized within-repertoire ranks of inferred template counts. In a later analysis, generation probabilities were computed using a VDJ recombination model fitted to out-of-frame rearrangements, and the results were checked against IGoR. Hypergeometric tests were used in a later analysis to score TCR-TCR, TCR-HLA and TCR-CMV co-occurrence, with a repertoire-size bias correction applied to the TCR pairs. In a later analysis, false discovery rates were estimated by permuting HLA or CMV assignments 20 times. In a later analysis, co-occurring TCRs were grouped using DBSCAN, with TCRdist sequence similarity added in when clustering inside HLA-allele-positive subsets. Repertoires with fewer than 30,000 or more than 120,000 public chains, plus five repertoires with anomalous nucleotide sharing, were excluded from co-occurrence clustering. TCRdb's version of the immuneACCESS table is confined to in-frame rearrangements and falls short of the full clone set. An unresolved V gene accounts for under half of the shortfall where checked; the remainder is of unknown origin. That table furnishes V, J and clone size, whereas the DNA furnished D and trimming. The sample profile shows some 38,000 clones; 68% of them were found once. The ten largest clones capture around 3.9% of the sample.

The cohort comprised more than 550 healthy bone marrow donors. At the time of sampling, all cohort members were nominally healthy, though unrecorded immune exposures were likely present. The donor tested CMV seronegative, placing the donor among the 350 or so seronegative members of the cohort. Each donor provided a peripheral blood sample, and peripheral blood mononuclear cells were used for TCR beta sequencing. Genomic DNA was extracted from the blood cell samples with the Qiagen DNeasy Blood Extraction Kit. CDR1 and CDR2 are read off the germline V gene as SGHTA and FQGTGA. The CDR3 goes from the cysteine to the phenylalanine over 14 residues. Just the 42-base CDR3 DNA is kept, in frame starting at base 1. The V and J ends are trimmed by 2 bases and 6 bases, leaving 11 bases between them. Broad study findings and their caveats: Linkage disequilibrium might explain the correlated functional status among segregating V segments, but an unknown experimental factor could not be ruled out. Three of the identified cytomegalovirus-associated TCR beta chains were confirmed in vitro to be specific for cytomegalovirus antigens. Some 15 rarely observed V segments, including chromosome 9 orphons, were excluded from the earlier analysis of almost 600 of the donors because counts were too low. Only TCR beta chains were sequenced in this cohort, and the absence of alpha or paired-chain data limited detectable features. The presence/absence analyses assumed that sequencing depth was roughly uniform across donors, and that assumption may not be true. The study gave a list of under 200 TCR beta chains associated with cytomegalovirus. HLA typing was unavailable for some donors at each locus, so association tests used only the typed subset. Several of the top co-occurrence clusters appeared to be linked to parvovirus B19, influenza, CMV and Epstein-Barr virus, according to a later analysis. Specific HLA alleles were associated with over 15,000 TCR beta sequences at a false discovery rate of 0.05 in a later analysis. In an earlier analysis of under 600 of the donors, most TCR beta V segments were observed in productive rearrangements about 90% or about 30% of the time, broadly matching IMGT annotations. The authors suggested that the approach could potentially be generalized to other disease states and immunological phenotypes. Across donors, most TCR sequences were observed very rarely, whereas some public TCRs were present in many individuals. The 87-base-pair reads could not distinguish some IMGT-functional V segments, including TRBV6-2 and TRBV6-3, so those segments were excluded. In a later analysis, TCR association rates were found to vary across HLA loci, with the most associated TCRs seen for DRB1 alleles and the fewest for HLA-C alleles. A further reported finding was that TCR beta sequences accurately predicted the HLA-A and HLA-B alleles for most subjects in the first cohort. The sequencing pipeline was judged likely to have produced a cluster of highly shared sequence variants as a technical artifact. A later genetic analysis reported fewer N-insertions in productive TCRs among donors in an Asian-associated ancestry cluster than the roughly 700-donor mean. The classifier was reported to diagnose cytomegalovirus status with high specificity and sensitivity in both the original and validation cohorts. V-gene and J-gene trimming of TCR beta chains was associated with a missense DCLRE1C variant in a later genetic analysis, and the association was replicated in an independent cohort. A later analysis found that most CMV-associated TCR beta chains appeared HLA-restricted, with HLA associations seemingly driven largely by CMV exposure. CMV serostatus was the only immune exposure information available for the cohort. In a later analysis, HLA-associated TCR beta chains were found to be more clonally expanded and to have lower generation probabilities than equally common non-associated chains. When HLA alleles, especially DR and DQ, strongly co-occurred, TCR associations were difficult to assign to individual alleles.

The sample was PBMCs. In this chain, TRBV7-3 is recombined with TRBJ2-1, with a tentative D gene TRBD2 over 7 matching bases. The TCR comes from a man aged 40-49 years in good health and CMV-seronegative. The CDR3 protein: CASSLGGALNEQFF. The DNA sequence follows: TGTGCCAGCAGCTTAGGGGGGGCCCTCAATGAGCAGTTCTTC.